This entry lists 27 T cell receptor beta chains sequenced from one sample in a study of blood T cell repertoires in COVID-19 (dated by TCRdb to about 2020). Library preparation was by the immunoSEQ multiplex PCR assay. TCRdb limited this immuneACCESS table to in-frame rearrangements with V and J called. A share of clones is missing; checked studies link under half to unresolved V genes, and the rest is unexplained. The sample table holds under 300,000 clones, of which around nine tenths were seen once. The ten largest make up 3% to 3.5% of the sample. The sample comprised PBMCs or T cells enriched from blood (not recorded which). These receptors all stem from a woman between 40 and 55 years old who had been exposed to COVID-19.

This sequence joins TRBV7-3 and TRBJ2-3; possibly TRBD2 for D (7 bases). Germline CDR1 and CDR2: SGHTA and FQGTGA. The V end lost 6 bases, the J end lost 0 bases, and 19 bases lay between the germline ends. The CDR3 is 17 residues long. CDR3 DNA sequence: TGTGCCAGCAGTCCGTTCCCCCGGGGGGCCAGCACAGATACGCAGTATTTT. Translation gives CASSPFPRGASTDTQYF.

The gene calls are TRBV7-2 and TRBJ1-3; possible D gene TRBD1, 5 bases. The ends were cut back, 5 bases at V and 3 bases at J, with 14 bases in the middle. Germline CDR1 is SGHTA and CDR2 is FQGNSA. CDR3 length: 15 residues. The CDR3 nucleotides read TGTGCCAGCAGCCCCGGAGCGGGGCTTGGAAACACCATATATTTT. It translates to CASSPGAGLGNTIYF.

V usage is TRBV7-2 and J usage is TRBJ1-4; possible D gene TRBD1, 5 bases. Trimming shortened V by 5 bases and J by 0 bases, and 10 bases separated the two germline ends. The CDR3 extends over 15 amino acids. Germline V gene sequence: CDR1 SGHTA, CDR2 FQGNSA. The CDR3 region is CASSRTYATNEKLFF. The CDR3 DNA reads TGTGCCAGCAGCCGGACATACGCAACTAATGAAAAACTGTTTTTT.

This clone has a single count. The chain joins TRBV5-1 to TRBJ2-7; unclear D gene. Germline V CDR1 and CDR2: SGHRS, YFSETQ. The CDR3 is made up of 13 amino acids. This CDR3 reads CASSLGVSYEQYV. The CDR3, as DNA: TGTGCCAGCAGCTTGGGCGTATCCTACGAGCAGTACGTC.

The rearrangement links TRBV19 to TRBJ2-3, with a possible D match to TRBD2 (5 bases). Germline-derived CDR1 and CDR2 are LNHDA and SQIVND (reference sequence). The CDR3 extends over 16 amino acids. V was trimmed by 1 base and J by 2 bases, leaving 13 bases between them. The CDR3, as DNA: TGTGCCAGTAGTATAGGGTTAGGACTCGACACAGATACGCAGTATTTT. The encoded protein is CASSIGLGLDTDTQYF.

In this sample, this clone turned up once. The rearrangement links TRBV3-1 (or the pseudogene TRBV3-2) to TRBJ2-4; TRBD2 is a possible D gene (5 bases). Deletions cut 1 base from V and 0 bases from J, with 13 bases between. Germline CDR1 LGHDT, CDR2 YNNKEL (reference sequence). This CDR3 has 17 amino acids. CDR3 residues: CASSQGPGSLAKNIQYF. The CDR3 DNA sequence: TGTGCCAGCAGCCAAGGGCCGGGGTCTCTAGCCAAAAACATTCAGTACTTC.

In this sample, this clone turned up once. V is TRBV27 and J is TRBJ2-1; 10 bases are a match to TRBD2. CDR1 MNHEY and CDR2 SMNVEV come from the germline V gene (reference sequence). The V segment lost 1 base and the J segment 6 bases; nucleotides outside the gene matches: 3. This CDR3 is built from 15 residues. The CDR3 here is CASSLYLAGVNEQFF. The CDR3 bases are TGTGCCAGCAGTTTATACCTAGCGGGAGTCAATGAGCAGTTCTTC.

The rearrangement joins TRBV19 to TRBJ2-3; D not certain. This CDR3 has 13 residues. Germline values: CDR1 LNHDA, CDR2 SQIVND (reference sequence). The ends were cut back, 1 base at V and 3 bases at J, with 5 bases in the middle. The CDR3 DNA follows: TGTGCCAGTAGTATAGGTGTAACAGATACGCAGTATTTT. Its protein product is CASSIGVTDTQYF.

The rearrangement joins TRBV9 to TRBJ1-6; 8 bases map to TRBD1. CDR1 SGDLS and CDR2 YYNGEE come from the germline V gene. The V gene end was trimmed by 4 bases and the J gene end by 6 bases; junction bases not matched to a gene: 6. This CDR3 has 15 amino acids. The CDR3 loop is CASSLLGQANSPLHF. Here the CDR3 DNA reads TGTGCCAGCAGCCTGTTGGGACAGGCTAATTCACCCCTCCACTTT.

The chain combines TRBV5-1 with TRBJ2-7; 9 bases map to TRBD1. Germline trimming cut 3 bases from V and 0 bases from J; bases unmatched to any gene: 4. CDR3 length: 15 residues. The germline gives CDR1 SGHRS, CDR2 YFSETQ. CDR3 sequence (DNA): TGCGCCAGCAGCTACGGACAGGGGAACTCCTACGAGCAGTACTTC. Encoded protein: CASSYGQGNSYEQYF.

The gene calls are TRBV28 and TRBJ1-1; D ambiguous. This CDR3 spans 13 amino acids. V was shortened by 0 bases and J by 7 bases, with 9 bases between the two germline ends. Germline V gives CDR1 MDHEN, CDR2 SYDVKM. The CDR3 reads CASSLWSRGEAFF. CDR3 nucleotide sequence: TGTGCCAGCAGTTTATGGTCGCGTGGTGAAGCTTTCTTT.

The chain has TRBV5-8 and TRBJ1-2, with D possibly being TRBD1 (5 bases). The CDR3 has 13 residues. V lost 4 bases and J lost 4, with 11 bases in between. Germline lookup yields CDR1 SGHTS and CDR2 YDEGEE. CDR3 in DNA: TGTGCCAGCAGCCTCACAGGAGTCTATGGCTACACCTTC. Translating it yields CASSLTGVYGYTF.

The chain joins TRBV7-3 to TRBJ2-1; TRBD1 agrees at 7 bases. CDR1 is SGHTA and CDR2 is FQGTGA in the germline V gene. The CDR3 contains 14 residues. J gave up 7 bases and V 4 bases, and 7 bases lay outside the gene matches. The CDR3 loop reads CASSYQTGSNEQFF. The CDR3 bases are TGTGCCAGCAGCTACCAGACAGGGTCGAATGAGCAGTTCTTC.

This chain uses TRBV27 with TRBJ1-2, with 7 bases lining up with TRBD1. The CDR3 extends over 13 amino acids. CDR1 and CDR2 from the germline V gene are MNHEY and SMNVEV (reference sequence). J was trimmed by 0 bases and V by 6 bases; bases with no gene match: 1. In DNA form, the CDR3 reads TGTGCCAGCAGGACAGGGCCTAACTATGGCTACACCTTC. This sequence encodes CASRTGPNYGYTF.

This sequence joins TRBV3-1 (or the pseudogene TRBV3-2) and TRBJ2-3; no definite D call. From germline, CDR1 is LGHDT and CDR2 YNNKEL (reference sequence). The CDR3 has 12 amino acids. With 4 bases removed from V and 2 bases from J, the gap between germline ends came to 4 bases. CDR3 sequence: CASSLSTDTQYF. The CDR3 DNA reads TGTGCCAGCAGCCTCTCCACAGATACGCAGTATTTT.

This clone was observed a few times. This chain connects TRBV19 to TRBJ1-1, with TRBD1 identical over 8 bases. Per germline, CDR1 LNHDA and CDR2 SQIVND (reference sequence). CDR3 size: 13 residues. V was clipped by 8 bases and J by 2 bases; unmatched bases: 4. CDR3 protein: CASWGQANTEAFF. In DNA form, the CDR3 reads TGTGCCAGTTGGGGACAGGCTAACACTGAAGCTTTCTTT.

The rearrangement uses TRBV18 and TRBJ2-1; TRBD1 is a possible D gene (6 bases). Trimming removed 5 bases from V and 10 bases from J, with 18 bases in between. Germline assignment: CDR1 KGHSH and CDR2 LQKENI. The CDR3 consists of 14 residues. The CDR3 spells CASSARDIPTEQFF. The CDR3 nucleotides read TGTGCCAGCTCAGCCCGGGACATACCCACCGAGCAGTTCTTC.

The sample holds a few counts of this clone. The genes are TRBV28 and TRBJ1-5; TRBD1 agrees at 9 bases. V dropped 6 bases and J dropped 7; count of bases not matched to a gene: 7. CDR1 is MDHEN, CDR2 SYDVKM, per germline. The length of the CDR3 is 14 residues. CDR3 sequence reads: CASRIQGAWQPQHF. The DNA of the CDR3 is TGTGCCAGCAGGATACAGGGGGCTTGGCAGCCCCAGCATTTT.

The chain has TRBV5-1 and TRBJ2-7; 10 positions agree with TRBD1. Trimming removed 4 bases from V and 6 bases from J; junction bases left unmatched: 10. Germline lookup yields CDR1 SGHRS and CDR2 YFSETQ. This CDR3 spans 15 amino acids. The CDR3 protein is CASSKTGGAKSEQYF. The CDR3 DNA follows: TGCGCCAGCAGCAAGACAGGGGGCGCAAAGTCCGAGCAGTACTTC.

This clone was observed a single time. The rearrangement uses TRBV5-8 and TRBJ1-1; D unclear. CDR1 and CDR2 from the germline V gene are SGHTS and YDEGEE. Trimming removed 0 bases at V and 2 bases at J, with 11 bases between. The CDR3 is 15 amino acids. The CDR3 loop is CASSLGFRKNTEAFF. CDR3 sequence (DNA): TGTGCCAGCAGCTTGGGGTTCAGGAAAAACACTGAAGCTTTCTTT.

The chain carries TRBV7-2 and TRBJ1-1, with TRBD1 as a possible D gene (5 bases). The ends were cut back, 5 bases at V and 0 bases at J, with 10 bases in the middle. Germline V lookup: CDR1 SGHTA, CDR2 FQGNSA. The CDR3 runs 14 residues. The DNA of the CDR3 is TGTGCCAGCAGCGCGTGGGGGGTGAACACTGAAGCTTTCTTT. Protein sequence: CASSAWGVNTEAFF.

CDR3 in amino acids: CASRTTGSYEQYV. The CDR3 bases are TGTGCCAGCAGGACGACAGGTTCCTACGAGCAGTACGTC. The J gene is TRBJ2-7, the V gene TRBV6-5; maybe TRBD1 (6 bases). Germline loops: CDR1 MNHEY, CDR2 SVGAGI. V lost 6 bases, J lost 1 base, and 10 bases lay in between. The CDR3 covers 13 residues.

There are a few counts of this clone. The chain employs TRBV28 and TRBJ1-3; D ambiguous. CDR3 length equals 15 residues. Trimming removed 3 bases from V and 0 bases from J, with 9 bases in between. The germline gives CDR1 MDHEN, CDR2 SYDVKM. The CDR3 sequence: CASSLRPHSGNTIYF. CDR3 in DNA: TGTGCCAGCAGTTTGAGGCCCCACTCTGGAAACACCATATATTTT.

This chain joins TRBV2 and TRBJ1-2; TRBD1 matches at 8 bases. Per germline, CDR1 SNHLY and CDR2 FYNNEI. V trimming: 3 bases; J trimming: 3 bases; junction bases outside the gene matches: 6. This CDR3 is 15 amino acids long. The CDR3 region is CASSDGTGSDYGYTF. The CDR3 DNA is TGTGCCAGCAGTGACGGGACAGGATCAGACTATGGCTACACCTTC.

The rearrangement joins TRBV7-3 to TRBJ2-3; possible D gene TRBD2, 6 bases. The CDR3 runs to 14 residues. Germline values: CDR1 SGHTA, CDR2 FQGTGA. The ends were cut back, 5 bases at V and 5 bases at J, with 14 bases in the middle. The CDR3 coding sequence is TGTGCCAGCAGCCCACGGGCTAGCGAAGATACGCAGTATTTT. Its translation is CASSPRASEDTQYF.

The sample holds a few counts of this clone. This chain connects TRBV5-1 to TRBJ2-7; maybe TRBD2 (5 bases). The V gene's germline CDR1 is SGHRS and CDR2 YFSETQ. The V gene lost 5 bases and the J gene lost 1 base, with 16 bases spanning the gap. CDR3 length: 15 amino acids. The CDR3, as DNA: TGCGCCAGCAGGCGCTTTTCGGACTCTTCCTACGAGCAGTACTTC. Encoded protein: CASRRFSDSSYEQYF.

The chain couples TRBV6-5 to TRBJ2-3; D perhaps matches TRBD2 (6 bases). Trimming took off 3 bases at V and 4 bases at J, with 11 bases between the two ends. Germline-derived CDR1 and CDR2 are MNHEY and SVGAGI. This CDR3 has 14 amino acids. DNA for the CDR3: TGTGCCAGCAGTTATAGAGTAGCGGCAGATACGCAGTATTTT. Its protein is CASSYRVAADTQYF.